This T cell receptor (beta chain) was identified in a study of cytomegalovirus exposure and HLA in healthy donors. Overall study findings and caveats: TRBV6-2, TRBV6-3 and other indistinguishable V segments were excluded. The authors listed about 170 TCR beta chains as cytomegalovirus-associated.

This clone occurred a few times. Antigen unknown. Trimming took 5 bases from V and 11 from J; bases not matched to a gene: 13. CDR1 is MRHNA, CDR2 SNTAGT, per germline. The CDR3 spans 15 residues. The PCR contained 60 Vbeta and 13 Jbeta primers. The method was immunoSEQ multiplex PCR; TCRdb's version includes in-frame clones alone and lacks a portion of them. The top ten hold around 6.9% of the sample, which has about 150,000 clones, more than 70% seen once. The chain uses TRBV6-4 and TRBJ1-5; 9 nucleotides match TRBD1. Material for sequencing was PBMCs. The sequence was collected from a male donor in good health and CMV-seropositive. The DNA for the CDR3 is TGTGCCAGCAGTCCGGGACAGGGAGCCCAGTGGACCCAGCATTTT. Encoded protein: CASSPGQGAQWTQHF.